Following are 28 T cell receptor beta chains from one sample sequenced in a study of blood T cell repertoires in COVID-19. Assay used: immunoSEQ multiplex PCR; TCRdb lists only in-frame clones, some missing. The sample holds tens of thousands of clones, about 80% seen once. The specimen sequenced was peripheral blood. The receptors here all came from a man aged 45 to 65 with acute or convalescent COVID-19.

This chain connects TRBV2 to TRBJ1-6, with 8 bases matching TRBD1. This CDR3 has 14 residues. V lost 5 bases, J lost 9 bases, and 6 bases stayed unmatched. Germline loops: CDR1 SNHLY, CDR2 FYNNEI. CDR3 DNA sequence: TGTGCCAGCAGTCGACAGGGGCACCGTTCACCCCTCCACTTT. It translates to CASSRQGHRSPLHF. Full variable domain (rest looked up from reference TRBV2 and TRBJ1-6): EPEVTQTPSHQVTQMGQEVILRCVPISNHLYFYWYRQILGQKVEFLVSFYNNEISEKSEIFDDQFSVERPDGSNFTLKIRSTKLEDSAMYFCASSRQGHRSPLHFGNGTRLTVT.

This clone is categorized as medium-sized. This chain connects TRBV19 to TRBJ2-2; D is unresolved. This CDR3 has 14 residues. The V gene lost 1 base and the J gene lost 0 bases, with 3 bases spanning the gap. Germline CDR1 reads LNHDA; CDR2 reads SQIVND (reference sequence). This chain's CDR3 is CASSIVTNTGELFF. For the CDR3, the DNA is TGTGCCAGTAGTATAGTCACGAACACCGGGGAGCTGTTTTTT.

The genes are TRBV19 and TRBJ2-3; no clear D gene. CDR3 length equals 13 residues. The ends were cut back, 1 base at V and 6 bases at J, with 8 bases in the middle. CDR1 and CDR2 (germline): LNHDA, SQIVND (reference sequence). The CDR3 is CASSIGGGDTQYF. The CDR3 nucleotides are TGTGCCAGTAGTATAGGAGGTGGGGATACGCAGTATTTT.

The rearrangement links TRBV5-4 to TRBJ2-2; 11 bases are a match to TRBD2. CDR1 is SGHNT and CDR2 is YYREEE in the germline V gene (reference sequence). J was trimmed by 6 bases and V by 0 bases; bases with no gene match: 7. The CDR3 covers 17 residues. The CDR3, as DNA: TGTGCCAGCAGCTTGGGATTAGCGGGAGGGCGGTCCGGGGAGCTGTTTTTT. It codes for CASSLGLAGGRSGELFF. The complete variable domain, with remaining parts taken from reference TRBV5-4 and TRBJ2-2, reads ETGVTQSPTHLIKTRGQQVTLRCSSQSGHNTVSWYQQALGQGPQFIFQYYREEENGRGNFPPRFSGLQFPNYSSELNVNALELDDSALYLCASSLGLAGGRSGELFFGEGSRLTVL.

Only a few counts were recorded for this clone. The V call is TRBV27, the J call TRBJ1-6, with D unresolved. Germline lookup yields CDR1 MNHEY and CDR2 SMNVEV (reference sequence). The CDR3 is 14 residues long. The V end was cut by 10 bases, the J end by 0 bases, with 10 bases between. The CDR3 sequence is CATGLSSYNSPLHF. DNA of the CDR3: TGTGCCACCGGTCTAAGCTCCTATAATTCACCCCTCCACTTT.

The sample holds many counts of this clone. The chain couples TRBV30 to TRBJ2-1; 12 nucleotides line up with TRBD2. Germline CDR1 GTSNPN, CDR2 SVGIG (reference sequence). J lost 0 bases, V lost 1 base, and 4 bases had no gene match. CDR3 size: 17 residues. CDR3 DNA: TGTGCCTGGAGTGGCCCTAGCGGGGGGGCCTCCTACAATGAGCAGTTCTTC. Translation gives CAWSGPSGGASYNEQFF.

V is TRBV9 and J is TRBJ1-4; D might be TRBD1 (6 bases). The CDR3 covers 16 residues. V lost 0 bases and J 8 bases, leaving 17 bases between the germline ends. The germline gives CDR1 SGDLS, CDR2 YYNGEE. In DNA form, the CDR3 reads TGTGCCAGCAGCGTAGGCCAACAGGGTTTGGAAGAAAAACTGTTTTTT. It codes for CASSVGQQGLEEKLFF.

The rearrangement links TRBV7-8 to TRBJ2-7, with 7 bases matching TRBD2. The length of the CDR3 is 15 residues. Losses at the gene ends were 0 bases for V and 2 bases for J; bases not matched to a gene: 4. The germline gives CDR1 SGHVS, CDR2 FQNEAQ. CDR3 in amino acids: CASSLAGGKAYEQYF. In nucleotides, the CDR3 is TGTGCCAGCAGCTTAGCGGGAGGGAAGGCCTACGAGCAGTACTTC.

The chain couples TRBV6-5 to TRBJ1-5; 8 bases agree with TRBD1. CDR3 length: 15 amino acids. Trimming at V came to 6 bases and at J to 0 bases, leaving 4 bases not matched to a gene. CDR1 is MNHEY, CDR2 SVGAGI, per germline. The CDR3 DNA reads as TGTGCCAGCAGGGTACAGGGGGATAGCAATCAGCCCCAGCATTTT. This codes for CASRVQGDSNQPQHF.

In its sample, this clone was seen a few times. The chain links TRBV9 to TRBJ1-3; 7 bases match TRBD1. This CDR3 region has 14 residues. The germline V gene encodes CDR1 SGDLS and CDR2 YYNGEE. The V gene end was trimmed by 5 bases and the J gene end by 3 bases; junction bases not matched to a gene: 5. CDR3 in amino acids: CASRPQGGGNTIYF. CDR3 in DNA: TGTGCCAGCAGGCCTCAGGGGGGTGGAAACACCATATATTTT.

The chain employs TRBV19 and TRBJ2-1, with a tentative D call TRBD2 (6 bases). The V end lost 7 bases, the J end lost 2 bases, and 15 bases lay between the germline ends. This CDR3 is 15 amino acids long. Per the germline V gene, CDR1 is LNHDA and CDR2 is SQIVND (reference sequence). The CDR3 sequence is CASTYRDSPYNEQFF. The CDR3 nucleotides read TGTGCCAGTACCTACCGGGACTCCCCCTACAATGAGCAGTTCTTC.

The chain employs TRBV7-8 and TRBJ1-2; D is possibly TRBD1 (6 bases). The CDR3 runs to 13 residues. V lost 1 base and J 7 bases, leaving 10 bases between the germline ends. The germline V gene has CDR1 SGHVS and CDR2 FQNEAQ. CDR3 residues: CASSLDRDGGYTF. Written as DNA, the CDR3 is TGTGCCAGCAGCTTAGACAGGGACGGTGGCTACACCTTC.

This clone was observed once. CDR3 loop: CASSLRTGAIYNEQFF. The CDR3 nucleotides read TGTGCCAGCAGCCTAAGGACAGGGGCGATATACAATGAGCAGTTCTTC. The chain has TRBV13 and TRBJ2-1, with 9 bases fitting TRBD1. This CDR3 comprises 16 residues. Trimming removed 5 bases from V and 4 bases from J; junction bases left unmatched: 9. CDR1 is PRHDT and CDR2 is FYEKMQ in the germline V gene (reference sequence). Drawing the rest from reference TRBV13 and TRBJ2-1, the complete variable domain is AAGVIQSPRHLIKEKRETATLKCYPIPRHDTVYWYQQGPGQDPQFLISFYEKMQSDKGSIPDRFSAQQFSDYHSELNMSSLELGDSALYFCASSLRTGAIYNEQFFGPGTRLTVL.

V gene TRBV7-9 combines with J gene TRBJ2-5; 8 nucleotides align to TRBD1. CDR1 is SEHNR, CDR2 FQNEAQ, per germline (reference sequence). The V gene end was trimmed by 5 bases and the J gene end by 4 bases; junction bases not matched to a gene: 9. The CDR3 spans 15 residues. The CDR3 region has the DNA TGTGCCAGCAGCCCGCCTACAGGGGGGACAGAGACCCAGTACTTC. Translation gives CASSPPTGGTETQYF.

The gene calls are TRBV6-2 or TRBV6-3 and TRBJ2-5, with no clear D. V was cut by 6 bases and J by 4 bases, with 6 bases left in between. CDR3 length: 11 amino acids. Germline assignment: CDR1 MNHEY and CDR2 SVGEGT. The CDR3 DNA is TGTGCCAGCAGCCAGCCAGAGACCCAGTACTTC. This encodes CASSQPETQYF.

In nucleotides, the CDR3 is TGTGCCAGCAGTCCGCTTACAGTTAATTCACCCCTCCACTTT. This sequence encodes CASSPLTVNSPLHF. V and J are TRBV27 and TRBJ1-6; D is ambiguous. Trimming removed 5 bases at V and 6 bases at J, with 11 bases between. Germline lookup yields CDR1 MNHEY and CDR2 SMNVEV (reference sequence). This CDR3 region has 14 residues.

The rearrangement links TRBV15 to TRBJ2-7, with TRBD1 identical over 8 bases. The CDR3 sequence is 19 residues long. CDR1 and CDR2 from the germline V gene are LNHNV and YYDKDF (reference sequence). V gave up 0 bases and J gave up 5 bases; unmatched junction bases: 18. The CDR3 DNA sequence: TGTGCCACCAGCAGAGATTCCCAATTACTTCAGGGGGCGATCCACGAGCAGTACTTC. Its translation: CATSRDSQLLQGAIHEQYF.

V usage is TRBV5-6 and J usage is TRBJ1-2; possibly TRBD1 for D (5 bases). The CDR3 runs 14 residues. Between the trimmed V and J ends, which lost 4 bases and 3 bases, there was a span of 13 bases. Per the germline V gene, CDR1 is SGHDT and CDR2 is YYEEEE. CDR3 amino acids: CASSPLTDHYGYTF. The CDR3 region has the DNA TGTGCCAGCAGCCCACTGACAGACCACTATGGCTACACCTTC.

This chain connects TRBV9 to TRBJ1-2; tentatively, D is TRBD1 (6 bases). From germline, CDR1 is SGDLS and CDR2 YYNGEE. The CDR3 length is 15 residues. V shed 0 bases and J shed 4 bases, with 13 bases lying between them. The CDR3 region is CASSVEAGDFYGYTF. The CDR3 region has the DNA TGTGCCAGCAGCGTAGAAGCAGGGGATTTCTATGGCTACACCTTC.

The chain has TRBV19 and TRBJ2-7; D is perhaps TRBD1 (6 bases). There are 13 residues in the CDR3. Between the trimmed V and J ends, which lost 4 bases and 7 bases, there was a span of 14 bases. Germline CDR1 LNHDA, CDR2 SQIVND (reference sequence). CDR3 nucleotides: TGTGCCAGTAGTAGAGGACAGATTAGTGAGCAGTACTTC. Protein product: CASSRGQISEQYF.

The J gene is TRBJ1-5, the V gene TRBV5-5, with 9 bases aligning to TRBD1. The CDR3 is made up of 14 amino acids. From germline, CDR1 is SGHKS and CDR2 YYEKEE (reference sequence). With 5 bases clipped from V and 6 bases from J, the junction kept 6 bases outside the gene matches. The chain's CDR3 is CASSKDRGSQPQHF. For the CDR3, the DNA is TGTGCCAGCAGTAAGGACAGGGGAAGTCAGCCCCAGCATTTT.

This chain uses TRBV11-3 with TRBJ2-7, with TRBD1 matching over 7 bases. Losses at the gene ends were 5 bases for V and 6 bases for J; bases not matched to a gene: 7. CDR3 size: 13 residues. Germline CDR1 and CDR2: SGHNT and YENEEA. CDR3 DNA: TGTGCCAGCAGCCCTGGGACAGTAGGCGAGCAGTACTTC. It specifies CASSPGTVGEQYF.

This rearrangement joins TRBV4-1 to TRBJ1-5; unclear D gene. The CDR3 is 14 amino acids. Germline values: CDR1 MGHRA, CDR2 YSYEKL. Trimming left V 4 bases short and J 8 bases short, with 15 bases between. CDR3 sequence: CASSPRTVMEPQHF. The CDR3, as DNA: TGCGCCAGCAGCCCCCGAACAGTTATGGAGCCCCAGCATTTT.

This rearrangement joins TRBV6-5 to TRBJ1-5; unclear D gene. The germline CDR1 and CDR2 sequences are MNHEY and SVGAGI. The V end was cut by 3 bases, the J end by 0 bases, with 9 bases between. CDR3 length equals 15 residues. CDR3 region: CASSYSHDSNQPQHF. The CDR3 DNA is TGTGCCAGCAGTTATTCACACGATAGCAATCAGCCCCAGCATTTT.

This chain connects TRBV19 to TRBJ1-1, with D possibly being TRBD1 (5 bases). The CDR3 covers 17 residues. V lost 2 bases and J lost 4, with 20 bases in between. The germline V gene encodes CDR1 LNHDA and CDR2 SQIVND (reference sequence). CDR3 nucleotide sequence: TGTGCCAGTAGTATATTTGGCCAGGGACTGGTCAGCACTGAAGCTTTCTTT. Its protein product is CASSIFGQGLVSTEAFF.

This clone was seen once. The rearrangement links TRBV18 to TRBJ1-1; unclear D gene. The CDR3 extends over 13 amino acids. V was clipped by 6 bases and J by 1 base, with 9 bases between them. CDR1 and CDR2 (germline): KGHSH, LQKENI. The CDR3 DNA follows: TGTGCCAGCTCCCCGAGGCCGAACACTGAAGCTTTCTTT. Its translation is CASSPRPNTEAFF.

The chain recombines TRBV6-5 with TRBJ2-7; 7 bases are shared with TRBD2. The germline V gene encodes CDR1 MNHEY and CDR2 SVGAGI. The trim removed 8 bases at V and 6 bases at J, leaving 16 bases unmatched. This CDR3 is built from 15 residues. This CDR3 reads CASVAGDGRSPEQYF. The CDR3 DNA follows: TGTGCCAGCGTGGCGGGGGACGGGAGGTCTCCCGAGCAGTACTTC.

The genes are TRBV29-1 and TRBJ2-6; no definite D call. The germline CDR1 and CDR2 sequences are SQVTM and ANQGSEA. The CDR3 covers 13 residues. V was pared by 8 bases and J by 2 bases, with 10 bases between. CDR3 nucleotides: TGCAGCTTCCGCGCGACTGGGGCCAACGTCCTGACTTTC. It codes for CSFRATGANVLTF.